The clone carrying this T cell receptor beta chain was seen a handful of times. Antigen: not known. Treatment denoted: oral pan-JAK inhibitor, 5-10 mg twice daily. The sample originates from a study of CD8+ T cells in alopecia areata. V dropped 4 bases and J dropped 8; count of bases not matched to a gene: 10. The V gene's germline CDR1 is SGHDN and CDR2 FVKESK. This CDR3 is 14 amino acids long. Sequencing templates came from extracted RNA that was reverse transcribed into cDNA. Here immunoSEQ multiplex PCR was the method, and the copy in TCRdb shows in-frame clones only, minus some. The sample has approximately 170,000 clones; around 59% are singletons. Study results and limitations: Many expanded lesional clones persisted in scalp and blood during tofacitinib. Compared with mice, patients displayed less clear TCR sharing, possibly for HLA-related reasons. Tissue-resident alphabeta T cells belonging to normal skin likewise get sequenced within scalp specimens. Lesional scalp displayed greater clonality than normal scalp, most notably in alopecia totalis/universalis.

This receptor was identified in a human donor with alopecia areata. The specimen was CD4+ T cells sorted from blood, collected at week 24, from a patient treated with tofacitinib. This chain connects TRBV14 to TRBJ1-1; TRBD1 aligns across 7 bases. The CDR3 region has the DNA TGTGCCAGCAGCCCCCTTGCGGGCAGGGGGGAAGCTTTCTTT. It translates to CASSPLAGRGEAFF.